The present T cell receptor beta chain was sequenced within a study of blood T cell repertoires in COVID-19. As for the study in general: PBMCs, B-cell-depleted T cells, or T cells were the source of the cDNA or gDNA that made up the material.

Cohort 3 donors counted as recovered after two negative PCRs, clearance, or resolved symptoms. V dropped 2 bases and J dropped 6 bases, with 10 bases sitting between them. CDR3 length: 13 amino acids. Looked up from germline, CDR1 is GTSNPN and CDR2 is SVGIG (reference sequence). Sequenced by immunoSEQ multiplex PCR; TCRdb stores in-frame clones only, minus some. The sample consists of approximately 260,000 clones, 89% of them appearing once. The clonotype comes from a woman aged 60 to 75 who had recovered from COVID-19. The rearrangement links TRBV30 to TRBJ2-2; D unclear. Sequencing input: PBMCs or T cells enriched from blood (not recorded which). The CDR3 sequence is CAWSTVLAGELFF. As DNA, the CDR3 is TGTGCCTGGAGTACAGTGTTGGCCGGGGAGCTGTTTTTT.